This entry lists 32 T cell receptor beta chains sequenced from one sample in a study of T-cell reconstitution after alpha-beta-depleted transplantation in children. Unique molecular identifiers were incorporated into the prepared TCRbeta library. TCRdb reanalysed the PCR reads using MiXCR and keeps one entry per CDR3 protein. This sample carries around 530,000 distinct CDR3 sequences, about 30% of them seen once, and the ten largest clones take 2% to 3%. The material sequenced was PBMCs from the stem cell graft donor, taken from the stem cell graft. These receptors were collected from a human donor who donated a stem cell graft to a child with aplastic anemia.

This clonotype came up once. A much larger clone lies one base from this, so it may be a read error. This chain uses TRBV20-1 with TRBJ2-1, with D possibly being TRBD1 (6 bases). The germline V and J ends were trimmed by 6 bases and 7 bases, with 13 bases remaining between them. The CDR3 totals 12 residues. CDR1 is DFQATT and CDR2 is SNEGSKA in the germline V gene (reference sequence). The CDR3 sequence: CSAPTGKNEQFF. The CDR3 region has the DNA TGCAGTGCCCCCACAGGGAAAAATGAGCAGTTCTTC.

The chain carries TRBV5-1 and TRBJ1-2; perhaps TRBD1 as D (5 bases). Germline values: CDR1 SGHRS, CDR2 YFSETQ. Trimming shortened V by 3 bases and J by 10 bases, and 16 bases separated the two germline ends. The CDR3 has 13 residues. The CDR3 sequence is CASSYTGGIDYTF. The DNA for the CDR3 is TGCGCCAGCAGCTATACAGGAGGGATCGACTACACCTTC.

This clonotype was found a few times. The chain is built from TRBV29-1 and TRBJ2-1, with TRBD1 identical over 7 bases. The CDR3 totals 11 residues. Germline CDR1 is SQVTM and CDR2 is ANQGSEA. The ends lost 7 bases at V and 15 bases at J; junction bases unmatched: 12. The CDR3 spells CSANRQGKGFF. DNA for the CDR3: TGCAGCGCCAACCGACAGGGAAAGGGGTTCTTC.

This rearrangement joins TRBV29-1 to TRBJ1-3; tentatively, D is TRBD1 (6 bases). CDR3 size: 15 residues. V lost 4 bases and J lost 3, with 16 bases in between. Germline V gene sequence: CDR1 SQVTM, CDR2 ANQGSEA. The CDR3 loop is CSVVVLGGNGNTIYF. CDR3 nucleotide sequence: TGCAGCGTTGTTGTTTTAGGGGGGAATGGAAACACCATATATTTT. Filled out from reference TRBV29-1 and TRBJ1-3, the complete variable domain reads SAVISQKPSRDICQRGTSLTIQCQVDSQVTMMFWYRQQPGQSLTLIATANQGSEATYESGFVIDKFPISRPNLTFSTLTVSNMSPEDSSIYLCSVVVLGGNGNTIYFGEGSWLTVV.

The CDR3 DNA follows: TGCGCCAGCAGCCATAACACCGGGACTCCCACCGGGGAGCTGTTTTTT. This translates into CASSHNTGTPTGELFF. The J gene is TRBJ2-2, the V gene TRBV4-3; D might be TRBD2 (6 bases). Germline CDR1 and CDR2: LGHNA and YSLEER. Trimming left V 3 bases short and J 4 bases short, with 15 bases between. The CDR3 loop spans 16 amino acids.

This rearrangement joins TRBV15 to TRBJ2-7; the match to TRBD2 covers 7 bases. The CDR3 is 15 residues long. The V and J ends lost 2 bases and 1 base, in that order; junction bases with no gene match: 5. Germline V gene sequence: CDR1 LNHNV, CDR2 YYDKDF (reference sequence). The CDR3 sequence is CATSRSGGGSYEQYF. The CDR3, as DNA: TGTGCCACCAGCAGATCGGGGGGAGGGTCCTACGAGCAGTACTTC.

In regard to this clonotype: A read error may account for a junction end that differs from germline. The rearrangement links TRBV20-1 to TRBJ2-2; 7 positions match TRBD2. Germline V lookup: CDR1 DFQATT, CDR2 SNEGSKA (reference sequence). The CDR3 sequence is 15 residues long. For the CDR3, the DNA is TGCTGTGCTAGAGATGAGGCGGCGGGAGCCGGGGAGCTGTTTTTT. Translating gives CCARDEAAGAGELFF.

This clonotype was seen more than once but under ten times. The chain is built from TRBV20-1 and TRBJ2-1; 11 bases align to TRBD2. This CDR3 has 14 residues. The trim removed 4 bases at V and 8 bases at J, leaving 7 bases unmatched. The germline CDR1 and CDR2 sequences are DFQATT and SNEGSKA (reference sequence). The CDR3 spells CSATSSGRTHEQFF. The CDR3 nucleotides are TGCAGTGCTACCTCTAGCGGGAGGACGCATGAGCAGTTCTTC.

This clonotype has more than one count but fewer than ten. V and J are TRBV6-5 and TRBJ1-2, with D unclear. The CDR3 loop spans 18 amino acids. Germline CDR1 is MNHEY and CDR2 is SVGAGI. V was clipped by 4 bases and J by 4 bases, with 25 bases between them. CDR3 residues: CASSSLRSRTGAAYGYTF. Here the CDR3 DNA reads TGTGCCAGCAGTTCGCTTAGAAGCCGGACGGGTGCTGCCTATGGCTACACCTTC.

The chain couples TRBV6-5 to TRBJ2-7; D remains ambiguous. V lost 6 bases and J lost 0, with 12 bases in between. Germline V lookup: CDR1 MNHEY, CDR2 SVGAGI. The CDR3 length is 14 residues. The CDR3: CASRPSESSYEQYF. In nucleotides, the CDR3 is TGTGCCAGCAGGCCGAGCGAGAGCTCCTACGAGCAGTACTTC.

The CDR3 DNA sequence: TGTGCCACCAGTGATCCGGGCAGGGCAGATGAGCAGTTCTTC. Encoded protein: CATSDPGRADEQFF. V gene TRBV24-1 combines with J gene TRBJ2-1; D is possibly TRBD1 (5 bases). Trimming removed 3 bases at V and 8 bases at J, with 13 bases between. Per germline, CDR1 KGHDR and CDR2 SFDVKD. The CDR3 consists of 14 residues.

The V call is TRBV4-3, the J call TRBJ1-5; TRBD1 matches at 8 bases. V lost 0 bases and J lost 4; bases outside the gene matches: 5. Germline CDR1 is LGHNA and CDR2 is YSLEER. The CDR3 covers 16 residues. CDR3: CASSQDPTGVNQPQHF. CDR3 sequence (DNA): TGCGCCAGCAGCCAAGACCCGACAGGGGTAAATCAGCCCCAGCATTTT.

The sample holds a few counts of this clonotype. V usage is TRBV29-1 and J usage is TRBJ1-3; D gene ambiguous. The V end lost 6 bases, the J end lost 4 bases, and 16 bases lay between the germline ends. The CDR3 contains 14 residues. The germline V gene has CDR1 SQVTM and CDR2 ANQGSEA. The CDR3 loop is CSVQTMTVGNTIYF. In DNA form, the CDR3 reads TGCAGCGTCCAAACGATGACTGTAGGAAACACCATATATTTT.

There are a few counts of this clonotype. The chain combines TRBV5-1 with TRBJ2-2; the D gene is possibly TRBD2 (6 bases). The V gene's germline CDR1 is SGHRS and CDR2 YFSETQ. The CDR3 contains 13 residues. V lost 4 bases and J lost 6, with 10 bases in between. In nucleotides, the CDR3 is TGCGCCAGCAGCGGCGGACTACCCGGGGAGCTGTTTTTT. The encoded protein is CASSGGLPGELFF. The variable domain in full, with the rest retrieved from reference TRBV5-1 and TRBJ2-2, is KAGVTQTPRYLIKTRGQQVTLSCSPISGHRSVSWYQQTPGQGLQFLFEYFSETQRNKGNFPGRFSGRQFSNSRSEMNVSTLELGDSALYLCASSGGLPGELFFGEGSRLTVL.

This clonotype occurred a few times. V and J are TRBV7-7 and TRBJ2-5; D is unresolved. The CDR3 spans 13 residues. Germline CDR1 SSHAT, CDR2 FNYEAQ (reference sequence). V was trimmed by 5 bases and J by 1 base, leaving 8 bases between them. CDR3 nucleotides: TGTGCCAGCAGCCTCGGGCCCCAAGAGACCCAGTACTTC. Translating it yields CASSLGPQETQYF.

There are a few counts of this clonotype. The chain is built from TRBV4-3 and TRBJ1-4; 7 nucleotides align to TRBD1. Germline CDR1 reads LGHNA; CDR2 reads YSLEER. V lost 2 bases to trimming and J lost 5 bases; unmatched junction nucleotides: 5. The CDR3 loop spans 15 amino acids. The CDR3 loop reads CASSQLGQRNEKLFF. The CDR3 DNA sequence: TGCGCCAGCAGCCAACTGGGACAGCGAAATGAAAAACTGTTTTTT.

A few counts support this clonotype. Here the CDR3 reads CASKTSGRYEQFF. CDR3 DNA: TGTGCCAGCAAGACTAGCGGGAGATATGAGCAGTTCTTC. This chain connects TRBV28 to TRBJ2-1, with 12 bases fitting TRBD2. The V segment lost 7 bases and the J segment 8 bases; nucleotides outside the gene matches: 3. CDR3 length equals 13 residues. Germline loops: CDR1 MDHEN, CDR2 SYDVKM.

This chain connects TRBV28 to TRBJ1-6; D perhaps matches TRBD1 (5 bases). Germline CDR1 MDHEN, CDR2 SYDVKM. V was cut by 4 bases and J by 8 bases, with 15 bases left in between. This CDR3 has 15 amino acids. The CDR3 nucleotides read TGTGCCAGCAGTTCGGGGCAGGGTCACGATTCACCCCTCCACTTT. Translated: CASSSGQGHDSPLHF.

This sequence joins TRBV7-9 and TRBJ2-1, with D unresolved. Germline V CDR1 and CDR2: SEHNR, FQNEAQ (reference sequence). V lost 1 base to trimming and J lost 5 bases, with 6 bases between them. CDR3 length equals 13 residues. CDR3 sequence (DNA): TGTGCCAGCAGCTTAGTCCTGGACAATGAGCAGTTCTTC. Residues: CASSLVLDNEQFF.

The chain employs TRBV18 and TRBJ1-1, with 10 bases identical to TRBD1. V lost 2 bases to trimming and J lost 5 bases; unmatched junction nucleotides: 5. The length of the CDR3 is 15 residues. In germline, CDR1 is KGHSH, CDR2 LQKENI. The CDR3 DNA sequence: TGTGCCAGCTCACCATTCGAGGGACAGGGGACTGAAGCTTTCTTT. It translates to CASSPFEGQGTEAFF.

This clonotype was observed a handful of times. The chain joins TRBV11-2 to TRBJ2-3, with D possibly being TRBD2 (6 bases). The CDR3 runs 18 residues. The germline V and J ends were trimmed by 5 bases and 0 bases, with 21 bases remaining between them. Germline CDR1 reads SGHAT; CDR2 reads FQNNGV. CDR3 sequence reads: CASSRLFSIAVSTDTQYF. The CDR3 coding sequence is TGTGCCAGCAGCCGCCTTTTCTCAATAGCGGTGAGCACAGATACGCAGTATTTT.

This clonotype occurred a few times. The chain couples TRBV20-1 to TRBJ1-5, with 12 bases fitting TRBD1. The germline gives CDR1 DFQATT, CDR2 SNEGSKA (reference sequence). V lost 3 bases and J lost 7; bases outside the gene matches: 7. This CDR3 is built from 15 residues. For the CDR3, the DNA is TGCAGTGCTAGCTGGGGACAGGGGGCAGGGCAGCCCCAGCATTTT. It codes for CSASWGQGAGQPQHF.

This clonotype was observed at least ten times. The rearrangement joins TRBV6-2 or TRBV6-3 to TRBJ2-1, with D perhaps TRBD2 (5 bases). Per the germline V gene, CDR1 is MNHEY and CDR2 is SVGEGT. Between the trimmed V and J ends, which lost 4 bases and 0 bases, there was a span of 10 bases. The CDR3 is made up of 15 amino acids. The CDR3 coding sequence is TGTGCCAGCAGTTCCCGGGATTCCTCCTACAATGAGCAGTTCTTC. This translates into CASSSRDSSYNEQFF.

In DNA, the CDR3 is TGTGCCAGCAGTTACGATGCGGGTGCCAGGGGGCATAATGAGCAGTTCTTC. It codes for CASSYDAGARGHNEQFF. This chain joins TRBV6-5 and TRBJ2-1; 8 bases fit TRBD1. The CDR3 contains 17 residues. The J segment lost 7 bases and the V segment lost 2 bases, leaving 13 bases of the junction unmatched. CDR1 and CDR2 (germline): MNHEY, SVGAGI.

The J gene is TRBJ1-1, the V gene TRBV12-3 or TRBV12-4; 7 bases agree with TRBD1. The CDR3 runs 15 residues. The junction had 12 bases not matched to a gene; V was cut back by 6 bases and J by 5 bases. CDR3 sequence: CASRPPHDRVTEAFF. The CDR3 nucleotides read TGTGCCAGCAGACCCCCCCACGACAGGGTTACTGAAGCTTTCTTT.

The genes are TRBV18 and TRBJ2-3, with D perhaps TRBD1 (5 bases). The germline CDR1 and CDR2 sequences are KGHSH and LQKENI. The CDR3 length is 17 residues. Deletions cut 3 bases from V and 0 bases from J, with 16 bases between. The CDR3 DNA reads TGTGCCAGCTCACCCTCGCAGGGCAGTCTTAGCACAGATACGCAGTATTTT. This codes for CASSPSQGSLSTDTQYF.

On this clonotype itself: A junction end diverges from the germline sequence, so it may reflect a read error. The chain links TRBV5-1 to TRBJ2-3; 13 nucleotides line up with TRBD2. The CDR3 spans 17 residues. CDR1 and CDR2 from the germline V gene are SGHRS and YFSETQ. CDR3 nucleotide sequence: TGCGCCAGCAGCTCCGGACTAGCGGGAGCTTCCACAGATACGCGGTATTTT. Its protein product is CASSSGLAGASTDTRYF. The complete variable domain, with remaining parts taken from reference TRBV5-1 and TRBJ2-3, reads KAGVTQTPRYLIKTRGQQVTLSCSPISGHRSVSWYQQTPGQGLQFLFEYFSETQRNKGNFPGRFSGRQFSNSRSEMNVSTLELGDSALYLCASSSGLAGASTDTRYFGPGTRLTVL.

This clonotype was counted at least ten times. V is TRBV20-1 and J is TRBJ2-1; 15 nucleotides line up with TRBD2. The CDR3 runs to 14 residues. Germline CDR1 reads DFQATT; CDR2 reads SNEGSKA (reference sequence). Trimming took 6 bases from V and 6 from J; bases not matched to a gene: 3. The CDR3 region has the DNA TGCAGTGCCGGGACTAGCGGGAGGCTCAATGAGCAGTTCTTC. Encoded protein: CSAGTSGRLNEQFF.

This clonotype was detected once. As DNA, the CDR3 is TGTGCCAGCAGCACCCGGGGTGTGTTAGCGAACAATGAGCAGTTCTTC. Residues: CASSTRGVLANNEQFF. The rearrangement uses TRBV6-2 or TRBV6-3 and TRBJ2-1, with TRBD2 as a possible D gene (5 bases). This CDR3 is built from 16 residues. V lost 6 bases and J lost 5, with 20 bases in between. Germline V lookup: CDR1 MNHEY, CDR2 SVGEGT.

The genes are TRBV12-3 or TRBV12-4 and TRBJ2-1; D may be TRBD1 (7 bases). The CDR3 totals 14 residues. Trimming removed 8 bases at V and 2 bases at J, with 13 bases between. The DNA of the CDR3 is TGTGCCAGCTACCAGGGGGGAGCCTACAATGAGCAGTTCTTC. Amino acids: CASYQGGAYNEQFF.

The CDR3 is CASSLYREGAFF. The CDR3 DNA is TGTGCCAGCAGCTTGTATCGGGAGGGAGCTTTCTTT. This sequence joins TRBV5-6 and TRBJ1-1; no clear D. CDR3 length: 12 amino acids. Trimming shortened V by 1 base and J by 10 bases, and 11 bases separated the two germline ends. Germline V gene sequence: CDR1 SGHDT, CDR2 YYEEEE.

This clonotype came up a few times. V usage is TRBV29-1 and J usage is TRBJ2-1; the D gene is possibly TRBD1 (6 bases). Germline CDR1 and CDR2: SQVTM and ANQGSEA. V was shortened by 4 bases and J by 3 bases, with 13 bases between the two germline ends. CDR3 length: 14 residues. The CDR3, as DNA: TGCAGCGTTGTAGGGCAGGGGTTCTACAATGAGCAGTTCTTC. Translated, it gives CSVVGQGFYNEQFF.